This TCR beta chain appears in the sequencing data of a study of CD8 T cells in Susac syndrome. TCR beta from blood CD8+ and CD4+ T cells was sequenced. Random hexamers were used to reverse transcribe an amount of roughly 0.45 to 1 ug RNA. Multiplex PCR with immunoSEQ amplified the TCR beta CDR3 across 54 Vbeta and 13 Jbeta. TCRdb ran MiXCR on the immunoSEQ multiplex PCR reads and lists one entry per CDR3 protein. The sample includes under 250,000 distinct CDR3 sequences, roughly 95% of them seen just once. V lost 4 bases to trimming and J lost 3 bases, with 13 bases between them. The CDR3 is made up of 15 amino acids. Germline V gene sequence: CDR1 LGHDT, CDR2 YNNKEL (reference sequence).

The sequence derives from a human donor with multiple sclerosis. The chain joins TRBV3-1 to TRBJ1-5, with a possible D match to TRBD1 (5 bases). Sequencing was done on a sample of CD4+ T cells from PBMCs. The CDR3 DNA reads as TGTGCCAGCAGCCCCGCGGGGGGAACCAATCAGCCCCAGCATTTT. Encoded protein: CASSPAGGTNQPQHF.